This T cell receptor (beta chain) was captured in a study of T cell responses to AZD1222 COVID-19 vaccine. TCRdb's copy holds only in-frame clones and misses some; the assay was immunoSEQ multiplex PCR. The data contain about 110,000 clones, 85% to 90% of them singletons. With regard to this clone: Its antigen is currently unknown.

The ends were cut back, 5 bases at V and 13 bases at J, with 23 bases in the middle. The V gene's germline CDR1 is MDHEN and CDR2 SYDVKM. The CDR3 covers 14 residues. General study findings and limits: Repertoire samples came only from after the peak T cell response. Clonal diversity may have been underestimated in mostly white British donors. Spike-specific TCR breadth and depth rose after two AZD1222 doses. Spike was spanned by vaccine-associated CD4 TCRs, with dominance at 160-218 and 743-854.

The TCR originated in an adult in good health. Sequenced here: peripheral blood, sampled on day 0 of AZD1222 vaccination. The rearrangement uses TRBV28 and TRBJ1-2; the D gene is possibly TRBD1 (5 bases). The CDR3 region is CASSPRSGTWRFTF. The CDR3, as DNA: TGTGCCAGCAGTCCACGATCAGGGACTTGGCGTTTCACCTTC.